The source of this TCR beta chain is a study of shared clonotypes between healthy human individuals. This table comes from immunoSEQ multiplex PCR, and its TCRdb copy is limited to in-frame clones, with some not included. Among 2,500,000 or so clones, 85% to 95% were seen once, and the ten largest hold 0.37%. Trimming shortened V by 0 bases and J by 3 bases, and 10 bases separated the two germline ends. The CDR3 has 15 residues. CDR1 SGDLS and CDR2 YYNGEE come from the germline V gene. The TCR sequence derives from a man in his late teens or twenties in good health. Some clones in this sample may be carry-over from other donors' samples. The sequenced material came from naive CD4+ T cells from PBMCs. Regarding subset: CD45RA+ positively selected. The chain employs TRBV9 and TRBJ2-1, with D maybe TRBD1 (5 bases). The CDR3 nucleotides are TGTGCCAGCAGCGTAGACCCCAGGGACTACAATGAGCAGTTCTTC. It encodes CASSVDPRDYNEQFF. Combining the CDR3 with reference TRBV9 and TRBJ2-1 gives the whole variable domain DSGVTQTPKHLITATGQRVTLRCSPRSGDLSVYWYQQSLDQGLQFLIQYYNGEERAKGNILERFSAQQFPDLHSELNLSSLELGDSALYFCASSVDPRDYNEQFFGPGTRLTVL.